A single sample gave rise to the 2 T cell receptor beta chains below, sequenced in a study of regulatory T cells in long-lasting Graves disease. Indicated time point: persistent/refractory GD, antithyroid drugs over 5 years with positive TRAb. There was RNA extracted from PBMCs, and the TCR library was made from it. In building TCR beta libraries, iRepertoire HTBI primers were used together with Arm-PCR of CDR3 regions. One entry per CDR3 protein results from TCRdb running MiXCR on the multiplex PCR reads. The sample has approximately 470,000 distinct CDR3 sequences; roughly 20% are singletons. Sequencing was performed on peripheral blood mononuclear cells (PBMCs), taken when the disease was refractory, from a patient treated with antithyroid drugs. Receptors were obtained from a female donor with Graves disease.

This chain uses TRBV13 with TRBJ2-7; 8 bases line up with TRBD2. V shed 3 bases, J shed 0 bases, and the junction held 4 bases outside the gene matches. This CDR3 is built from 15 residues. CDR1 is PRHDT, CDR2 FYEKMQ, per germline (reference sequence). The CDR3 DNA is TGTGCCAGCAGCTTCACGCGGGAGGCCTCCTACGAGCAGTACTTC. This gives the protein CASSFTREASYEQYF.

This chain connects TRBV28 to TRBJ2-3, with 8 bases aligning to TRBD2. Germline values: CDR1 MDHEN, CDR2 SYDVKM. Losses at the gene ends were 5 bases for V and 0 bases for J; bases not matched to a gene: 4. The CDR3 covers 15 residues. For the CDR3, the DNA is TGTGCCAGCAGTACCGGGGGGGCCAGCACAGATACGCAGTATTTT. Amino acid sequence: CASSTGGASTDTQYF.